These 24 T cell receptor beta chains were sequenced from one sample in a study of patients and donors after allogeneic stem cell transplantation. TCRdb fed the RT-PCR reads into MiXCR, producing one record per CDR3 protein. The sample includes 98,000 or so distinct CDR3 sequences, around 36% of them seen just once. Specimen: blood, either unsorted or a sorted T cell fraction (not recorded which). These receptors came from a human donor who was either an allogeneic HSCT recipient or a stem cell or donor lymphocyte infusion donor (not recorded which). It is not recorded whose cells these are; they may come from a transplant donor.

The chain uses TRBV6-5 and TRBJ1-1, with D uncertain. Germline lookup yields CDR1 MNHEY and CDR2 SVGAGI. V was pared by 2 bases and J by 0 bases, with 13 bases between. The CDR3 runs to 16 residues. This chain's CDR3 is CASSYRAYPMNTEAFF. The CDR3 DNA is TGTGCCAGCAGTTACCGGGCCTACCCCATGAACACTGAAGCTTTCTTT.

This clonotype was seen a few times. The CDR3 DNA is TGTGCCAGCAAGGGGACATTCCAAGAGACCCAGTACTTC. Translated: CASKGTFQETQYF. V and J are TRBV6-1 and TRBJ2-5, with D possibly TRBD1 on 6 matching bases. The CDR3 is 13 residues long. The V gene lost 7 bases and the J gene lost 1 base, with 10 bases spanning the gap. Germline loops: CDR1 MNHNS, CDR2 SASEGT.

The chain employs TRBV12-3 or TRBV12-4 and TRBJ2-1; 10 bases align to TRBD2. Unmatched junction bases numbered 14, after V lost 7 bases and J lost 2 bases. CDR3 length: 18 amino acids. The DNA for the CDR3 is TGTGCCAGCACCAACTGGGCTAGCGGGAGTCCCCCCTACAATGAGCAGTTCTTC. It specifies CASTNWASGSPPYNEQFF.

This rearrangement joins TRBV9 to TRBJ1-1; no reliable D call. This CDR3 spans 13 amino acids. The V end lost 3 bases, the J end lost 4 bases, and 10 bases lay between the germline ends. Germline V gene sequence: CDR1 SGDLS, CDR2 YYNGEE. The CDR3: CASSAGWGTEAFF. CDR3 in DNA: TGTGCCAGCAGCGCGGGGTGGGGCACTGAAGCTTTCTTT.

This clonotype turned up a few times. This chain uses TRBV6-1 with TRBJ1-1; D might be TRBD1 (5 bases). Trimming cost V 3 bases and J 1 base, with 9 bases left between them. Looked up from germline, CDR1 is MNHNS and CDR2 is SASEGT. This CDR3 is 14 amino acids long. This CDR3 is CASSDRQTNTEAFF. The CDR3 region has the DNA TGTGCCAGCAGTGACAGACAGACGAACACTGAAGCTTTCTTT.

V gene TRBV20-1 combines with J gene TRBJ2-4; the match to TRBD2 covers 13 bases. The CDR3 runs to 18 residues. From germline, CDR1 is DFQATT and CDR2 SNEGSKA (reference sequence). V gave up 4 bases and J gave up 1 base; unmatched junction bases: 10. The DNA of the CDR3 is TGCAGTGCTATCCGACTAGCGGGAGGAGGATGGGCCAAAAACATTCAGTACTTC. This codes for CSAIRLAGGGWAKNIQYF.

J is TRBJ2-7 and V is TRBV28, with no clear D. V gave up 4 bases and J gave up 3 bases, with 4 bases separating them. The CDR3 has 11 amino acids. Germline V lookup: CDR1 MDHEN, CDR2 SYDVKM. CDR3 nucleotide sequence: TGTGCCAGCAGTTCCATCTACGAGCAGTACTTC. This encodes CASSSIYEQYF. Complete variable domain (other parts from reference TRBV28 and TRBJ2-7): DVKVTQSSRYLVKRTGEKVFLECVQDMDHENMFWYRQDPGLGLRLIYFSYDVKMKEKGDIPEGYSVSREKKERFSLILESASTNQTSMYLCASSSIYEQYFGPGTRLTVT.

The sample holds a few counts of this clonotype. V is TRBV12-3 or TRBV12-4 and J is TRBJ2-1, with TRBD2 matching over 7 bases. The CDR3 is 15 residues long. The junction had 6 bases not matched to a gene; V was cut back by 1 base and J by 6 bases. The CDR3 coding sequence is TGTGCCAGCAGTTTAGGACTAGCTGGGTCCAATGAGCAGTTCTTC. Its translation: CASSLGLAGSNEQFF.

This clonotype is labeled as medium-sized. This chain uses TRBV5-1 with TRBJ1-1; TRBD1 is a possible D gene (5 bases). CDR3 length: 14 residues. Trimming removed 1 base at V and 2 bases at J, with 9 bases between. CDR1 SGHRS and CDR2 YFSETQ come from the germline V gene. CDR3 DNA sequence: TGCGCCAGCAGCTTGCAGGGCGGTAACACTGAAGCTTTCTTT. This encodes CASSLQGGNTEAFF.

In its sample, this clonotype was seen a few times. The gene calls are TRBV12-3 or TRBV12-4 and TRBJ2-1; a possible D gene is TRBD2 (5 bases). CDR3 length equals 12 residues. The germline V and J ends were trimmed by 3 bases and 10 bases, with 10 bases remaining between them. DNA of the CDR3: TGTGCCAGCAGTTTTGCACTAGGGGAGCAGTTCTTC. Protein: CASSFALGEQFF.

The chain employs TRBV7-9 and TRBJ1-2; D unresolved. V was trimmed by 5 bases and J by 6 bases, leaving 19 bases between them. CDR1 is SEHNR and CDR2 is FQNEAQ in the germline V gene (reference sequence). There are 15 residues in the CDR3. In nucleotides, the CDR3 is TGTGCCAGCAGCCACGGCCCCAGCGCTCTCCATGGCTACACCTTC. It is translated as CASSHGPSALHGYTF.

The J gene is TRBJ1-2, the V gene TRBV20-1; weak D call: TRBD1 (5 bases). In germline, CDR1 is DFQATT, CDR2 SNEGSKA (reference sequence). Trimming left V 0 bases short and J 2 bases short, with 10 bases between. There are 14 residues in the CDR3. This CDR3 reads CSARDIRANYGYTF. CDR3 coding DNA: TGCAGTGCTAGAGATATCAGGGCAAACTATGGCTACACCTTC.

The chain joins TRBV20-1 to TRBJ1-4; a possible D gene is TRBD1 (6 bases). CDR3 size: 12 residues. Trimming removed 5 bases from V and 5 bases from J, with 9 bases in between. CDR1 and CDR2 from the germline V gene are DFQATT and SNEGSKA (reference sequence). CDR3 protein: CSAGTRNEKLFF. CDR3 coding DNA: TGCAGTGCTGGGACAAGGAATGAAAAACTGTTTTTT.

The chain uses TRBV2 and TRBJ2-7; D not resolved. V lost 3 bases and J 2 bases, leaving 14 bases between the germline ends. The germline gives CDR1 SNHLY, CDR2 FYNNEI. This CDR3 region has 15 residues. CDR3 protein: CASSDRHQITYEQYF. The CDR3 coding sequence is TGTGCCAGCAGTGACAGACACCAAATTACCTACGAGCAGTACTTC.

This clonotype was detected only a few times. The chain joins TRBV25-1 to TRBJ1-3; perhaps TRBD1 as D (6 bases). V was shortened by 6 bases and J by 0 bases, with 6 bases between the two germline ends. The V gene's germline CDR1 is MGHDK and CDR2 SYGVNS. The CDR3 consists of 13 residues. CDR3 bases: TGTGCCAGCAGACAGGGCTCTGGAAACACCATATATTTT. Protein: CASRQGSGNTIYF.

The J gene is TRBJ2-4, the V gene TRBV21-1; TRBD1 is the table's D call and was not checked against the DNA. TRBV21-1 is tagged as a pseudogene. The CDR3 is 15 amino acids. CDR3 in amino acids: CASSKGTGAKNIQYF. The DNA for the CDR3 is TGTGCCAGCAGCAAGGGGACGGGGGCCAAAAACATTCAGTACTTC.

The chain is built from TRBV12-3 or TRBV12-4 and TRBJ2-1; 7 bases line up with TRBD2. This CDR3 spans 17 amino acids. The V and J ends lost 6 bases and 6 bases, in that order; junction bases with no gene match: 17. Written as DNA, the CDR3 is TGTGCCAGCAGGATCACACTAGCGATACGAAGCCTCAATGAGCAGTTCTTC. Amino acids: CASRITLAIRSLNEQFF.

The chain is built from TRBV27 and TRBJ2-2; D gene uncertain. The CDR3 is 12 amino acids. Germline CDR1 MNHEY, CDR2 SMNVEV (reference sequence). The V gene lost 6 bases and the J gene lost 5 bases, with 7 bases spanning the gap. The CDR3 is CASSIGTGELFF. In DNA form, the CDR3 reads TGTGCCAGCAGCATAGGTACCGGGGAGCTGTTTTTT.

In DNA form, the CDR3 reads TGCAGTGCTAAAAGGGGCCGGGAGCTGTTTTTT. It encodes CSAKRGRELFF. V gene TRBV20-1 combines with J gene TRBJ2-2; tentatively, D is TRBD1 (5 bases). This CDR3 comprises 11 residues. Germline CDR1 is DFQATT and CDR2 is SNEGSKA (reference sequence). V was shortened by 4 bases and J by 9 bases, with 9 bases between the two germline ends.

The chain couples TRBV7-6 to TRBJ1-1; D not certain. CDR1 is SGHVS, CDR2 FNYEAQ, per germline. With 1 base removed from V and 1 base from J, the gap between germline ends came to 4 bases. The CDR3 contains 13 residues. CDR3 sequence (DNA): TGTGCCAGCAGCTTAGTCCAGAACACTGAAGCTTTCTTT. This sequence encodes CASSLVQNTEAFF. The full variable domain, its missing parts supplied by reference TRBV7-6 and TRBJ1-1, is GAGVSQSPRYKVTKRGQDVALRCDPISGHVSLYWYRQALGQGPEFLTYFNYEAQQDKSGLPNDRFSAERPEGSISTLTIQRTEQRDSAMYRCASSLVQNTEAFFGQGTRLTVV.

The table lists this clonotype with many counts. This chain uses TRBV4-2 with TRBJ2-3, with 9 bases matching TRBD2. CDR3 size: 16 residues. CDR1 LGHNA and CDR2 YNFKEQ come from the germline V gene. Trimming took 3 bases from V and 4 from J; bases not matched to a gene: 8. This chain's CDR3 is CASSQGNSGGSDTQYF. In DNA, the CDR3 is TGTGCCAGCAGCCAGGGGAATAGCGGGGGCTCAGATACGCAGTATTTT.

This chain links TRBV12-3 or TRBV12-4 with TRBJ2-6; 7 bases align to TRBD2. The CDR3 length is 15 residues. Trimming cost V 5 bases and J 4 bases; bases outside gene matches: 5. DNA for the CDR3: TGTGCCAGCAGTCCTGGGACTACCGGGGCCAACGTCCTGACTTTC. This gives the protein CASSPGTTGANVLTF.

The J gene is TRBJ2-7, the V gene TRBV5-1; possibly TRBD1 for D (6 bases). CDR1 and CDR2 from the germline V gene are SGHRS and YFSETQ. The CDR3 contains 16 residues. V gave up 0 bases and J gave up 2 bases, with 15 bases separating them. The CDR3 spells CASSLANGGRAYEQYF. In DNA, the CDR3 is TGCGCCAGCAGCTTGGCCAATGGGGGCAGAGCCTACGAGCAGTACTTC.

This chain links TRBV18 with TRBJ2-3; no reliable D call. Germline V gene lookup returns CDR1 KGHSH and CDR2 LQKENI. V lost 4 bases and J lost 4, with 9 bases in between. This CDR3 region has 13 residues. The CDR3 nucleotides are TGTGCCAGCTCACGCCTGAACGCAGATACGCAGTATTTT. It encodes CASSRLNADTQYF.